This entry features one T cell receptor beta chain sequence. The sample is drawn from a study of T cells in Graves' hyperthyroidism and ophthalmopathy. It was RNA transcripts that yielded the amplified TCR beta CDR3 regions. A set of HTBI primers served as the primers for a first-round RT-PCR of the TCR CDR3. TCRdb reprocessed the multiplex PCR reads with MiXCR, giving one entry per CDR3 protein. The table shows about 550,000 distinct CDR3 sequences, with less than 25% occurring only once. J gave up 2 bases and V 6 bases, and 6 bases lay outside the gene matches. Germline V gives CDR1 MDHEN, CDR2 SYDVKM. The CDR3 has 14 amino acids.

Material: blood. This sequence joins TRBV28 and TRBJ2-7; 8 bases are a match to TRBD2. This clonotype was sampled from a man younger than 35 with Graves' hyperthyroidism. The CDR3 reads CASRIPGLAYEQYF. The DNA for the CDR3 is TGTGCCAGCAGGATCCCGGGACTAGCCTACGAGCAGTACTTC.